The sequence of this T cell receptor beta chain was determined in a study of T-cell memory formation after mild COVID-19. Findings and limits, study-wide: Some responding clones appeared in pre-infection memory, suggesting cross-reactive memory joined. A second wave expanding day 15 to 37 was CD4+-biased; contracting clones were balanced. Whether second-wave clones peaking at day 37 were SARS-CoV-2 specific went unconfirmed.

TCR alpha and TCR beta cDNA libraries with sample barcodes and UMIs came from 5'RACE using constant-segment primers. TCRdb re-derived calls from the 5' RACE reads in MiXCR, one entry per CDR3 protein. The table has hundreds of thousands of distinct CDR3 sequences, about 22% seen once. In regard to this clonotype: Antigen specificity is unknown.

The junction had 15 bases not matched to a gene; V was cut back by 6 bases and J by 5 bases. CDR3 length equals 16 residues. The chain uses TRBV12-3 or TRBV12-4 and TRBJ2-5; 7 bases align to TRBD2. Sequenced input: PBMCs or a T cell subset sorted from them (not recorded which). The clonotype comes from an adult woman who had mild COVID-19 (a few samples of this study predate the infection). Cell type and time point are not known. The CDR3 is CASSPNVGGRGETQYF. The CDR3 DNA reads TGTGCCAGCAGCCCCAACGTGGGCGGGAGAGGGGAGACCCAGTACTTC.